This T cell receptor (beta chain) stems from a study of cytomegalovirus exposure and HLA in healthy donors. General study points: A later analysis reportedly found fewer N-insertions in an Asian-associated ancestry cluster than the approximately 700-donor mean. Later work associated around 18,000 TCR beta sequences with HLA alleles at 0.05 false discovery rate.

Turning to this clone: Antigen unknown.

This PCR relied on a set of 60 Vbeta primers and 13 Jbeta primers. Assay used: immunoSEQ multiplex PCR; TCRdb lists only in-frame clones, some missing. The sample records fewer than 150,000 clones, around 72% being singletons. V was cut by 2 bases and J by 11 bases, with 13 bases left in between. CDR3 length: 12 amino acids. Germline loops: CDR1 SNHLY, CDR2 FYNNEI. This sequence was found in a human donor in good health. This chain connects TRBV2 to TRBJ2-7; D is perhaps TRBD1 (6 bases). The sequencing input was PBMCs. The CDR3 loop reads CASSEKGVQEYF. DNA of the CDR3: TGTGCCAGCAGTGAAAAGGGGGTTCAGGAGTACTTC.